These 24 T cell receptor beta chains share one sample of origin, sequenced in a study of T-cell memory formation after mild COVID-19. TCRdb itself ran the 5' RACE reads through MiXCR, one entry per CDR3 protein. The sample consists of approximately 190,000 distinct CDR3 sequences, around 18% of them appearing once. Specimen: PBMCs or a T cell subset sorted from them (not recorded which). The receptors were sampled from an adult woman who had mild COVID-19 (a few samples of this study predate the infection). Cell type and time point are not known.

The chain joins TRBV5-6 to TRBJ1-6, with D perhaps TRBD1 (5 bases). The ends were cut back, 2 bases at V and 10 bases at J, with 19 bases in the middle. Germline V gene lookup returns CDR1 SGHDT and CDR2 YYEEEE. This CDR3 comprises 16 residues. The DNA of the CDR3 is TGTGCCAGCAGCTTCCAAATGGGGGTGAGAGGATCACCCCTCCACTTT. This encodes CASSFQMGVRGSPLHF.

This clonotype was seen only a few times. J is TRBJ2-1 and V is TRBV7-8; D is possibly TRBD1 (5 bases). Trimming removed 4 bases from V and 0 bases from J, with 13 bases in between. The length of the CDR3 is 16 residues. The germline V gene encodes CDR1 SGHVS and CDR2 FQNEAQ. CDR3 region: CASSSHRLRSYNEQFF. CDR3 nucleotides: TGTGCCAGCAGCTCACACAGGTTACGCTCCTACAATGAGCAGTTCTTC.

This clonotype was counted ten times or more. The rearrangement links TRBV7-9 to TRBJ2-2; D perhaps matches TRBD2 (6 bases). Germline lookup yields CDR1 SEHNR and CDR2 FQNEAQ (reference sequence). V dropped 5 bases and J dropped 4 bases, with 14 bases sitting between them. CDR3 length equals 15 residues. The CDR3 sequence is CASSPWRGSTGELFF. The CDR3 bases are TGTGCCAGCAGCCCGTGGCGGGGATCCACCGGGGAGCTGTTTTTT. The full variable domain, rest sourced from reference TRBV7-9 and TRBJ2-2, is DTGVSQNPRHKITKRGQNVTFRCDPISEHNRLYWYRQTLGQGPEFLTYFQNEAQLEKSRLLSDRFSAERPKGSFSTLEIQRTEQGDSAMYLCASSPWRGSTGELFFGEGSRLTVL.

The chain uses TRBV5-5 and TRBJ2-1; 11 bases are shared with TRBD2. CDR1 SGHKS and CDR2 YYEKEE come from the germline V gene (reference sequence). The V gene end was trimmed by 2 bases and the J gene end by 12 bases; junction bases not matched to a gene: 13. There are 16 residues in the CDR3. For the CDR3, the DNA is TGTGCCAGCAGCTTTGGGTCCGGGACTAGCGGCCGAGGGCAGTTCTTC. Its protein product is CASSFGSGTSGRGQFF. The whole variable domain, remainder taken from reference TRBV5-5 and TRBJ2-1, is DAGVTQSPTHLIKTRGQQVTLRCSPISGHKSVSWYQQVLGQGPQFIFQYYEKEERGRGNFPDRFSARQFPNYSSELNVNALLLGDSALYLCASSFGSGTSGRGQFFGPGTRLTVL.

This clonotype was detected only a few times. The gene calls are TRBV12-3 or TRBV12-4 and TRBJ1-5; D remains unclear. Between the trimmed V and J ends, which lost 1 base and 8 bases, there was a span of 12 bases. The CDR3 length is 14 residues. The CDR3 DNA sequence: TGTGCCAGCAGTTTAGGGGCGGGGAATAAGCCCCAGCATTTT. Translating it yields CASSLGAGNKPQHF.

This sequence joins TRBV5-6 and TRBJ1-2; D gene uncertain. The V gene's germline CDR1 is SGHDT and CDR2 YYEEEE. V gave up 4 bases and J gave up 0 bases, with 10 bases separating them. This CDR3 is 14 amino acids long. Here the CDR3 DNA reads TGTGCCAGCAGCCATCCGGCTTCTAACTATGGCTACACCTTC. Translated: CASSHPASNYGYTF.

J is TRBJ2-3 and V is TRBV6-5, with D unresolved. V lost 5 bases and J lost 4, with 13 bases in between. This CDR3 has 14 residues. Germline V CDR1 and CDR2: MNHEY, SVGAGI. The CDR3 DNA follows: TGTGCCAGCAGTCTCTCCATTTCCGCAGATACGCAGTATTTT. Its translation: CASSLSISADTQYF.

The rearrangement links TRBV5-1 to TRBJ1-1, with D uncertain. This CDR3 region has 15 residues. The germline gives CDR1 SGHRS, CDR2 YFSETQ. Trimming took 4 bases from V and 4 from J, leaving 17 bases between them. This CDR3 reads CASSPELGVGTEAFF. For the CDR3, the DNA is TGCGCCAGCAGCCCCGAATTGGGCGTGGGCACTGAAGCTTTCTTT.

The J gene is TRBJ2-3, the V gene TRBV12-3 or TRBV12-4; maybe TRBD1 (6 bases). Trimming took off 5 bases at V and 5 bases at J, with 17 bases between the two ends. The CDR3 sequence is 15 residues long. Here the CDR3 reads CASSPTRQAGDTQYF. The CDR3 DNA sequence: TGTGCCAGCAGTCCTACCCGACAGGCGGGAGATACGCAGTATTTT.

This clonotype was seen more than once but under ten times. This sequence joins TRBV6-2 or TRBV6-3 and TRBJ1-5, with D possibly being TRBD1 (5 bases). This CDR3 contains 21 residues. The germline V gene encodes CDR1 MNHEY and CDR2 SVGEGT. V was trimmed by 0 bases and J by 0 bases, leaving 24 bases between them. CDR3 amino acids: CASSYSAGTAPSMGSNQPQHF. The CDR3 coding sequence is TGTGCCAGCAGTTACTCCGCAGGGACGGCCCCTTCGATGGGTAGCAATCAGCCCCAGCATTTT.

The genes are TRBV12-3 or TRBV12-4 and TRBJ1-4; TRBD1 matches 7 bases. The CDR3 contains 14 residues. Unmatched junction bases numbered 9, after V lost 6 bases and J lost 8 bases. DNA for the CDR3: TGTGCCAGCAGACAACAGGGGTATTACGAAAAACTGTTTTTT. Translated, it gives CASRQQGYYEKLFF.

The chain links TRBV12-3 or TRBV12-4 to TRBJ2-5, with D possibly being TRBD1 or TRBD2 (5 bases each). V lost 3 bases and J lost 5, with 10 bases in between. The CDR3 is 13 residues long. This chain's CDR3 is CASSLGVAETQYF. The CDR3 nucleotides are TGTGCCAGCAGTTTGGGGGTAGCGGAGACCCAGTACTTC.

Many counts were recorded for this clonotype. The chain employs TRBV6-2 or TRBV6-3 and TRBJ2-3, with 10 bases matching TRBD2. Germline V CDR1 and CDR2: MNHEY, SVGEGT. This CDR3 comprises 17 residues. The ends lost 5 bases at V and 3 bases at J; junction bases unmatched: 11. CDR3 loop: CASSDWTSGPTTDTQYF. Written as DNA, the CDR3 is TGTGCCAGCAGTGACTGGACTAGCGGACCAACAACAGATACGCAGTATTTT.

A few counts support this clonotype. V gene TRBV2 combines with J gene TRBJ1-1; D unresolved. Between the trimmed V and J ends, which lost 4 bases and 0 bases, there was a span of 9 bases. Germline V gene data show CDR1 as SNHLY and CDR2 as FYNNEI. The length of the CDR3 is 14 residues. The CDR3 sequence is CASSGQTLNTEAFF. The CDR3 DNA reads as TGTGCCAGCAGTGGTCAGACTTTGAACACTGAAGCTTTCTTT.

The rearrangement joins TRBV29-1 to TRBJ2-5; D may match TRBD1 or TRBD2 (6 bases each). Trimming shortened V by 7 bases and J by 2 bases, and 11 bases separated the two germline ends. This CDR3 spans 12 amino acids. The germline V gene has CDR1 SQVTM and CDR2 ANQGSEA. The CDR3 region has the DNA TGCAGCGGCGGGACAACTCAAGAGACCCAGTACTTC. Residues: CSGGTTQETQYF.

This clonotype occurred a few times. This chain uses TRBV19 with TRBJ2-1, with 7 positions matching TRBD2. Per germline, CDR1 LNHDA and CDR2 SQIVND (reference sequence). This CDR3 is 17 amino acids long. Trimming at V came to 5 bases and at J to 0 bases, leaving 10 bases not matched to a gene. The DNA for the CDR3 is TGTGCCAGTAGTGGGGGTGGAGTAGCGGGCTCCTACAATGAGCAGTTCTTC. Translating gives CASSGGGVAGSYNEQFF.

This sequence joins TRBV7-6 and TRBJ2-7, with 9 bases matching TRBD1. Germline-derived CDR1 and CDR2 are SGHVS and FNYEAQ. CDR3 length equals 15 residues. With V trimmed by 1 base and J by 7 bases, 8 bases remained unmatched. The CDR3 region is CASSLDWTGAGEQYF. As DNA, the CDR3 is TGTGCCAGCAGCTTAGATTGGACAGGGGCAGGAGAGCAGTACTTC. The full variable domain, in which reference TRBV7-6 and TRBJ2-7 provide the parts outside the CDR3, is GAGVSQSPRYKVTKRGQDVALRCDPISGHVSLYWYRQALGQGPEFLTYFNYEAQQDKSGLPNDRFSAERPEGSISTLTIQRTEQRDSAMYRCASSLDWTGAGEQYFGPGTRLTVT.

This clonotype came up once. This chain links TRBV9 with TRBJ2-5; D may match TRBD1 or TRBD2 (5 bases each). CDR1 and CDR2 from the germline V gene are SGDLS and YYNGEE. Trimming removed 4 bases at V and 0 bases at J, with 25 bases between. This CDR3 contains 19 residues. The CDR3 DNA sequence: TGTGCCAGCAGCCCATTCGGGTGGGGACCTCGTTCGTACCAAGAGACCCAGTACTTC. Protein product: CASSPFGWGPRSYQETQYF.

CDR3 sequence reads: CASSKLGQNYGYTF. The CDR3 bases are TGTGCCAGCAGCAAACTCGGACAGAACTATGGCTACACCTTC. The rearrangement uses TRBV7-6 and TRBJ1-2; perhaps TRBD1 as D (6 bases). This CDR3 has 14 amino acids. The V end was cut by 5 bases, the J end by 2 bases, with 12 bases between. Germline V gene lookup returns CDR1 SGHVS and CDR2 FNYEAQ. The whole variable domain, remainder taken from reference TRBV7-6 and TRBJ1-2, is GAGVSQSPRYKVTKRGQDVALRCDPISGHVSLYWYRQALGQGPEFLTYFNYEAQQDKSGLPNDRFSAERPEGSISTLTIQRTEQRDSAMYRCASSKLGQNYGYTFGSGTRLTVV.

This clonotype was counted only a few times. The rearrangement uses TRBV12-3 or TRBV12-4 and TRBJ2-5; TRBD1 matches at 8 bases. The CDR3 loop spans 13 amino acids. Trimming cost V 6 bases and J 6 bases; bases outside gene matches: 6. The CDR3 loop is CASRGDRRQTQYF. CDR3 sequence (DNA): TGTGCCAGCAGAGGGGACAGGAGGCAGACCCAGTACTTC.

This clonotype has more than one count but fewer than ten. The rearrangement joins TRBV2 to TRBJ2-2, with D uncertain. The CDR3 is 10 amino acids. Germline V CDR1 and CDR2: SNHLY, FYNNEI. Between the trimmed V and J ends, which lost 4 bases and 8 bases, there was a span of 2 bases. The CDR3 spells CASSAGELFF. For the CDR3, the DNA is TGTGCCAGCAGTGCTGGGGAGCTGTTTTTT.

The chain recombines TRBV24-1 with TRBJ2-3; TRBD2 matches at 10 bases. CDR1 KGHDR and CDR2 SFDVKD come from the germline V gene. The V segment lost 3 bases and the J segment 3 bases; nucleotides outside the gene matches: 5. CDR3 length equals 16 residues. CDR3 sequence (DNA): TGTGCCACCAGTGATGTGTCTAGCGGGAGAACAGATACGCAGTATTTT. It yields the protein CATSDVSSGRTDTQYF.

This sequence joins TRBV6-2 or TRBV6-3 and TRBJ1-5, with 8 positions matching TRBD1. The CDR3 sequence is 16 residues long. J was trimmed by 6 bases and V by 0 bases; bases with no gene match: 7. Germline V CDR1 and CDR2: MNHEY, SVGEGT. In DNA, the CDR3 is TGTGCCAGCAGTTACTCCGGTTTAGGACAGGGTCAGCCCCAGCATTTT. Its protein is CASSYSGLGQGQPQHF.

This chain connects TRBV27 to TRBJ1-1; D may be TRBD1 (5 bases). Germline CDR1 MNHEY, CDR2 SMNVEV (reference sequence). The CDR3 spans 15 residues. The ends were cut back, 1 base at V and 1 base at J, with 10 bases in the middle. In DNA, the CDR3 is TGTGCCAGCAGTTTATTAAATACAGGGAACACTGAAGCTTTCTTT. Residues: CASSLLNTGNTEAFF.